These 5 T cell receptor beta chains originate from one sample sequenced in a study of T cells in women clearing cervical HPV infection (dated 2018 in TCRdb). Receptor libraries were prepared by the immunoSEQ multiplex PCR assay. TCRdb re-hosts the immuneACCESS table, in-frame sequences only. Its copies lack some clones; in the studies checked, an unresolved V gene accounts for under half of them, and the cause for the rest is not known. The sample's clone listing holds around 18,000 clones. The ten largest make up over 9.5% of the sample. The sequenced sample was blood buffy coat. Receptors were obtained from a woman between 18 and 70 years old with a cervical HPV16 infection that either progressed to CIN3+ or cleared (not recorded which).

Concerning this clone: The CDR3 end lies 3 residues beyond the end of the read and is filled in from the germline J gene. The J gene is TRBJ2-2, the V gene TRBV10-3; weak D call: TRBD1 (5 bases). CDR3 length equals 15 residues. The germline V gene has CDR1 ENHRY and CDR2 SYGVKD. The V and J ends lost 2 bases and 4 bases respectively, with 11 bases between them. The CDR3 spells CAISEGAAVTGELFF. The CDR3 bases that were read are TGTGCCATCAGTGAGGGGGCCGCGGTCACCGGGGAG.

Concerning this clone: From the germline J gene comes the end of the CDR3, since the read stops 3 residues before it. The chain employs TRBV16 and TRBJ1-6, with 10 bases aligning to TRBD1. Germline V gene lookup returns CDR1 KGHSY and CDR2 FQNENV. The CDR3 consists of 16 residues. V lost 4 bases, J lost 10 bases, and 10 bases stayed unmatched. The sequenced part of the CDR3 DNA is TGTGCCAGCAGCCGATTGGGACAGGGGTGGGGGTCACCC. Its translation is CASSRLGQGWGSP. The entire CDR3 is CASSRLGQGWGSPLHF.

As to this clone: The read stops 3 residues short of the end of the CDR3; the missing end is completed from the germline J gene. The chain combines TRBV19 with TRBJ1-2; D is ambiguous. Trimming shortened V by 3 bases and J by 4 bases, and 9 bases separated the two germline ends. The CDR3 is 13 residues long. In germline, CDR1 is LNHDA, CDR2 SQIVND (reference sequence). The CDR3 sequence is CASSMGGSYGYTF. The CDR3 DNA, read in part, is TGTGCCAGTAGTATGGGCGGGTCCTATGGC. Looking up the rest from reference TRBV19 and TRBJ1-2 gives the full variable domain: DGGITQSPKYLFRKEGQNVTLSCEQNLNHDAMYWYRQDPGQGLRLIYYSQIVNDFQKGDIAEGYSVSREKKESFPLTVTSAQKNPTAFYLCASSMGGSYGYTFGSGTRLTVV.

Notes on this clone: The CDR3 goes on 3 residues after the read ends, and that part is filled in from the germline J gene. The chain employs TRBV7-7 and TRBJ2-5; possibly TRBD1 for D (5 bases). The CDR3 is made up of 13 amino acids. The germline gives CDR1 SSHAT, CDR2 FNYEAQ (reference sequence). The V end was cut by 3 bases, the J end by 5 bases, with 10 bases between. The CDR3 protein is CASSFPGSETQYF. The sequenced CDR3 bases are TGTGCCAGCAGCTTTCCAGGGTCGGAGACC.

Concerning this clone itself: The CDR3 is cut off 3 residues early in the read; its end comes from the germline J gene. This sequence joins TRBV10-3 and TRBJ2-2; possible D gene TRBD1, 5 bases. Germline CDR1 reads ENHRY; CDR2 reads SYGVKD. The CDR3 runs to 15 residues. V was trimmed by 2 bases and J by 5 bases, leaving 12 bases between them. The CDR3 DNA, read in part, is TGTGCCATCAGTGAGAGGGGCAGCCCGACCGGGGAG. It specifies CAISERGSPTGE. The whole CDR3 sequence is CAISERGSPTGELFF.